These T cell receptor beta chains were read from a single sample in a study of blood T cell repertoires in COVID-19. Sequenced by immunoSEQ multiplex PCR; TCRdb stores in-frame clones only, minus some. Among approximately 68,000 clones listed, 86% were seen once. Sequencing was carried out using peripheral blood. The receptors stem from a middle-aged man with active COVID-19. Both conserved end residues are part of each CDR3. Fields, in order: CDR3 DNA, CDR3 protein, D gene, CDR3 length, V gene, clone size, J gene. A D gene is named only where the DNA matches it firmly. Clone sizes are given selectively: once, few, many, or a class where the clone is expanded.

cdr3_nt: TGTGCCAGCAGCTTAGTAAGTCGGATTAGCGGGAGGTCCTACGAGCAGTACTTC
cdr3_aa: CASSLVSRISGRSYEQYF
d_call: TRBD2
cdr3_length: 18
v_call: TRBV7-8
clone_size: NA
j_call: TRBJ2-7

cdr3_nt: TGTGCCAGCAGTTTTGTCCCCACACGAGGGAACACTGAAGCTTTCTTT
cdr3_aa: CASSFVPTRGNTEAFF
d_call: NA
cdr3_length: 16
v_call: TRBV2
clone_size: NA
j_call: TRBJ1-1

cdr3_nt: TGTGCCAGCAGCTCATCTAGCGGGAGGGTGGCAGATACGCAGTATTTT
cdr3_aa: CASSSSSGRVADTQYF
d_call: TRBD2
cdr3_length: 16
v_call: TRBV7-2
clone_size: once
j_call: TRBJ2-3

cdr3_nt: TGTGCCAGCAGCTTAGATCAGGGAGGGGGCACAGATACGCAGTATTTT
cdr3_aa: CASSLDQGGGTDTQYF
d_call: TRBD2
cdr3_length: 16
v_call: TRBV11-2
clone_size: NA
j_call: TRBJ2-3

cdr3_nt: TGTGCCAGCAGCCCCCCTTTGCGGGAGCGCACCTACAATGAGCAGTTCTTC
cdr3_aa: CASSPPLRERTYNEQFF
d_call: TRBD2
cdr3_length: 17
v_call: TRBV7-8
clone_size: NA
j_call: TRBJ2-1

cdr3_nt: TGTGCCAGCAGCGTACAAACAGATACGCAGTATTTT
cdr3_aa: CASSVQTDTQYF
d_call: NA
cdr3_length: 12
v_call: TRBV9
clone_size: NA
j_call: TRBJ2-3

cdr3_nt: TGTGCCAGTGGGACTAGCAAAGAGACCCAGTACTTC
cdr3_aa: CASGTSKETQYF
d_call: TRBD2
cdr3_length: 12
v_call: TRBV2
clone_size: NA
j_call: TRBJ2-5

cdr3_nt: TGTGCCAGCAGTTCCCCGGGGGGCACCATATATTTT
cdr3_aa: CASSSPGGTIYF
d_call: NA
cdr3_length: 12
v_call: TRBV12-3/TRBV12-4
clone_size: NA
j_call: TRBJ1-3

cdr3_nt: TGTGCCAGCAGCCGCCGGGACAGACCCTACGAGCAGTACTTC
cdr3_aa: CASSRRDRPYEQYF
d_call: TRBD1
cdr3_length: 14
v_call: TRBV7-9
clone_size: NA
j_call: TRBJ2-7

cdr3_nt: TGTGCCAGCAGCTTAGCAGAGAACACTGAAGCTTTCTTT
cdr3_aa: CASSLAENTEAFF
d_call: NA
cdr3_length: 13
v_call: TRBV7-3
clone_size: NA
j_call: TRBJ1-1

cdr3_nt: TGTGCCAGCAGTTTAGTGGGGGGCACTGAAGCTTTCTTT
cdr3_aa: CASSLVGGTEAFF
d_call: NA
cdr3_length: 13
v_call: TRBV28
clone_size: NA
j_call: TRBJ1-1

cdr3_nt: TGCGCCAGCAGGACTCCACTAGCGGGAGGGCCAATGTGGAATGAGCAGTTCTTC
cdr3_aa: CASRTPLAGGPMWNEQFF
d_call: TRBD2
cdr3_length: 18
v_call: TRBV23-1
clone_size: few
j_call: TRBJ2-1

cdr3_nt: TGTGCCAGCAGCCTCCAAGGGGGTACGCAGTATTTT
cdr3_aa: CASSLQGGTQYF
d_call: NA
cdr3_length: 12
v_call: TRBV7-9
clone_size: NA
j_call: TRBJ2-3

cdr3_nt: TGCGCCAGCAGCTTGGAGGCCGCGGGAGGGCCGATTGAGCAGTTCTTC
cdr3_aa: CASSLEAAGGPIEQFF
d_call: TRBD2
cdr3_length: 16
v_call: TRBV5-1
clone_size: NA
j_call: TRBJ2-1

cdr3_nt: TGTGCCAGCAGCTCCTATGGGGGAGGTCGTGAGACCCAGTACTTC
cdr3_aa: CASSSYGGGRETQYF
d_call: NA
cdr3_length: 15
v_call: TRBV7-2
clone_size: few
j_call: TRBJ2-5

cdr3_nt: TGTGCCAGCAGCTTACTAGCGGGGCTCTACGAGCAGTACTTC
cdr3_aa: CASSLLAGLYEQYF
d_call: TRBD2
cdr3_length: 14
v_call: TRBV7-2
clone_size: once
j_call: TRBJ2-7

cdr3_nt: TGTGCCAGTAGTATAGAGAGGGCAATCGGGAACGAGCAGTACTTC
cdr3_aa: CASSIERAIGNEQYF
d_call: NA
cdr3_length: 15
v_call: TRBV19
clone_size: NA
j_call: TRBJ2-7

cdr3_nt: TGCGCCAGCAGCCAAGATCCTGGACAGGGTGGCTTCTTC
cdr3_aa: CASSQDPGQGGFF
d_call: TRBD1
cdr3_length: 13
v_call: TRBV4-1
clone_size: once
j_call: TRBJ2-1

cdr3_nt: TGTGCCAGCAGCCGCCTAGACGGCTCCTACAATGAGCAGTTCTTC
cdr3_aa: CASSRLDGSYNEQFF
d_call: NA
cdr3_length: 15
v_call: TRBV4-2
clone_size: once
j_call: TRBJ2-1

cdr3_nt: TGTGCCACCAGTGATCCCGGGTCCACTGAAGCTTTCTTT
cdr3_aa: CATSDPGSTEAFF
d_call: NA
cdr3_length: 13
v_call: TRBV24-1
clone_size: NA
j_call: TRBJ1-1

cdr3_nt: TGCGCCAGCAGCTTGGCGGAGCTTGGCACAGATACGCAGTATTTT
cdr3_aa: CASSLAELGTDTQYF
d_call: NA
cdr3_length: 15
v_call: TRBV5-1
clone_size: NA
j_call: TRBJ2-3

cdr3_nt: TGCGCCAGCAGCCTCGAGGGCCTAGGGGGCGAGCAGTACTTC
cdr3_aa: CASSLEGLGGEQYF
d_call: NA
cdr3_length: 14
v_call: TRBV4-1
clone_size: NA
j_call: TRBJ2-7

cdr3_nt: TGCGCCAGCAGCGGTAAGGACAGGGCCTACGAGCAGTACTTC
cdr3_aa: CASSGKDRAYEQYF
d_call: TRBD1
cdr3_length: 14
v_call: TRBV5-1
clone_size: NA
j_call: TRBJ2-7

cdr3_nt: TGTGCCAGCCACCGCACGGGACAGGGCATAACAGATACGCAGTATTTT
cdr3_aa: CASHRTGQGITDTQYF
d_call: TRBD1
cdr3_length: 16
v_call: TRBV2
clone_size: once
j_call: TRBJ2-3

cdr3_nt: TGTGCCAGCAGCTCCCCATCCCAAGACAGGGGGCATGTTGAAGCTTTCTTT
cdr3_aa: CASSSPSQDRGHVEAFF
d_call: TRBD1
cdr3_length: 17
v_call: TRBV7-6
clone_size: NA
j_call: TRBJ1-1

cdr3_nt: TGTGCCAGTTCGCGTAGCGAAAAAGCGAACACCGGGGAGCTGTTTTTT
cdr3_aa: CASSRSEKANTGELFF
d_call: NA
cdr3_length: 16
v_call: TRBV19
clone_size: NA
j_call: TRBJ2-2

cdr3_nt: TGCAGCGAGGGACAGGTCTCCAATGAGCAGTTCTTC
cdr3_aa: CSEGQVSNEQFF
d_call: TRBD1
cdr3_length: 12
v_call: TRBV29-1
clone_size: NA
j_call: TRBJ2-1

cdr3_nt: TGTGCCAGCAGCCAAGCAGTCCCATTTTGGCATCATCAGCCCCAGCATTTT
cdr3_aa: CASSQAVPFWHHQPQHF
d_call: NA
cdr3_length: 17
v_call: TRBV3-1/TRBV3-2
clone_size: NA
j_call: TRBJ1-5

cdr3_nt: TGTGCCAGCAGCCCGTCGACAGGTTATTACAATGAGCAGTTCTTC
cdr3_aa: CASSPSTGYYNEQFF
d_call: NA
cdr3_length: 15
v_call: TRBV9
clone_size: NA
j_call: TRBJ2-1

cdr3_nt: TGCAGCGTCCCCACTAGCGGGACAGATACGCAGTATTTT
cdr3_aa: CSVPTSGTDTQYF
d_call: TRBD2
cdr3_length: 13
v_call: TRBV29-1
clone_size: NA
j_call: TRBJ2-3

cdr3_nt: TGTGCCAGCAGCTCGTCCGGGACAGATAACAATGAGCAGTTCTTC
cdr3_aa: CASSSSGTDNNEQFF
d_call: TRBD1
cdr3_length: 15
v_call: TRBV11-3
clone_size: NA
j_call: TRBJ2-1

cdr3_nt: TGCAGCGGTGAGCTGGCGGGGGGTTACATTCAGTACTTC
cdr3_aa: CSGELAGGYIQYF
d_call: TRBD2
cdr3_length: 13
v_call: TRBV29-1
clone_size: NA
j_call: TRBJ2-4

cdr3_nt: TGTGCCAGCAGTCCGGGACAGGGCCGTGAAAAACTGTTTTTT
cdr3_aa: CASSPGQGREKLFF
d_call: TRBD1
cdr3_length: 14
v_call: TRBV2
clone_size: NA
j_call: TRBJ1-4

cdr3_nt: TGTGCCAGCAGTACAAACAGGGGTAACGGCAATGAGCAGTTCTTC
cdr3_aa: CASSTNRGNGNEQFF
d_call: TRBD1
cdr3_length: 15
v_call: TRBV27
clone_size: few
j_call: TRBJ2-1

cdr3_nt: TGTGCCAGCAGCTTAGCGGGGGGGCGGAACAATGAGCAGTTCTTC
cdr3_aa: CASSLAGGRNNEQFF
d_call: TRBD2
cdr3_length: 15
v_call: TRBV11-2
clone_size: NA
j_call: TRBJ2-1

cdr3_nt: TGTGCCAGCAGTTTAGATAGGTACAGGGATCATAAATACAATGAGCAGTTCTTC
cdr3_aa: CASSLDRYRDHKYNEQFF
d_call: NA
cdr3_length: 18
v_call: TRBV28
clone_size: NA
j_call: TRBJ2-1

cdr3_nt: TGTGCCAGCAGCAGTCCAGGATTGAGTGAAAAACTGTTTTTT
cdr3_aa: CASSSPGLSEKLFF
d_call: NA
cdr3_length: 14
v_call: TRBV11-2
clone_size: NA
j_call: TRBJ1-4

cdr3_nt: TGTGCCAGCAGGGTCAGCGAGAGCTATAATTCACCCCTCCACTTT
cdr3_aa: CASRVSESYNSPLHF
d_call: NA
cdr3_length: 15
v_call: TRBV11-3
clone_size: NA
j_call: TRBJ1-6

cdr3_nt: TGCGCCAGCAGCCAAGAAGTCACAGGAGATCAGCCCCAGCATTTT
cdr3_aa: CASSQEVTGDQPQHF
d_call: NA
cdr3_length: 15
v_call: TRBV4-1
clone_size: NA
j_call: TRBJ1-5

cdr3_nt: TGTGCCAGCAGTTTCGAATTAGGGACTAGCGGATACGAGCAGTACTTC
cdr3_aa: CASSFELGTSGYEQYF
d_call: TRBD2
cdr3_length: 16
v_call: TRBV6-2/TRBV6-3
clone_size: NA
j_call: TRBJ2-7

cdr3_nt: TGTGCCAGCAGCCCCTTGGCGGGATATAGCACAGATACGCAGTATTTT
cdr3_aa: CASSPLAGYSTDTQYF
d_call: NA
cdr3_length: 16
v_call: TRBV7-6
clone_size: NA
j_call: TRBJ2-3

cdr3_nt: TGTGCCAGCTCATCCCGAGGGGGAGTAGTGGAGACCCAGTACTTC
cdr3_aa: CASSSRGGVVETQYF
d_call: NA
cdr3_length: 15
v_call: TRBV18
clone_size: once
j_call: TRBJ2-5